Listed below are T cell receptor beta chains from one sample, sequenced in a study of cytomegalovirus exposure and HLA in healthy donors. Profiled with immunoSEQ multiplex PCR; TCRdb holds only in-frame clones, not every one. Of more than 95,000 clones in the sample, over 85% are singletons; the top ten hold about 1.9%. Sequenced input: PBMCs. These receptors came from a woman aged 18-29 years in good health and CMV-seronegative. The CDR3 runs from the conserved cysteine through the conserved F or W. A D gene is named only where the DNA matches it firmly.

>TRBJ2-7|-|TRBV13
TGTGCCAGCAGCCGCACAGGGTTTCCCGAATACGAGCAGTACTTC
CASSRTGFPEYEQYF
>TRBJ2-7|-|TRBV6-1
TGTGCCAGCAGTGAAAGAGCGTTGGCCACGACCCCCAAGCAGTACTTC
CASSERALATTPKQYF
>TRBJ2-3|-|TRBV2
TGTGCCAGCAGTCTAACAGATACGCAGTATTTT
CASSLTDTQYF
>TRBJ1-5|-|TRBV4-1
TGCGCCAGCAGCCAAGAAATCACTCCGAATCAGCCCCAGCATTTT
CASSQEITPNQPQHF
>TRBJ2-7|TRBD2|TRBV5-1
TGCGCCAGCAGCTTGAGGACTAGCGGAACCTACGAGCAGTACTTC
CASSLRTSGTYEQYF
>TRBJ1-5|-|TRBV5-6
TGTGCCAGCAGCGTCTACAGGGTCAGGCAGCCCCAGCATTTT
CASSVYRVRQPQHF
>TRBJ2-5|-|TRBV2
TGTGCCAGCAGTGTTATTCGGGTCGCTGAGACCCAGTACTTC
CASSVIRVAETQYF
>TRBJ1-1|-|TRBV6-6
TGTGCCAGCAGTTACTCTTTGGTGGGGGGGACTGAAGCTTTCTTT
CASSYSLVGGTEAFF
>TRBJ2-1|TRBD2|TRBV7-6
TGTGCCAGCAGCCCAAGCGGGAGCTCCTACAATGAGCAGTTCTTC
CASSPSGSSYNEQFF
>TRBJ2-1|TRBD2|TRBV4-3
TGCGCCAGCAGTCCCGGGACTAGCGGGCTCAATGAGCAGTTCTTC
CASSPGTSGLNEQFF
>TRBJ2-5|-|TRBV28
TGTGCCACATCACAGGGTGACCAAGAGACCCAGTACTTC
CATSQGDQETQYF